A single sample is the source of the 13 T cell receptor beta chains below, sequenced in a study of Graves' ophthalmopathy and Graves' hyperthyroidism. RNA transcripts provided the template for amplifying TCR beta CDR3 regions. First-round RT-PCR used HTBI primers; second-round multiplex PCR followed. From the multiplex PCR reads, TCRdb called clonotypes with MiXCR, one entry per CDR3 protein. The sample lists around 1,200,000 distinct CDR3 sequences; 36% were seen once. The specimen sequenced was peripheral blood or thyroid tissue (not recorded which). The receptors derive from an adult man with Graves' hyperthyroidism.

The CDR3 spells CSVAGVGTSGRTDTQYF. Written as DNA, the CDR3 is TGCAGCGTTGCGGGGGTCGGGACTAGCGGCCGCACAGATACGCAGTATTTT. This chain links TRBV29-1 with TRBJ2-3; 11 bases match TRBD2. V dropped 4 bases and J dropped 1; count of bases not matched to a gene: 10. The CDR3 is 17 amino acids. CDR1 SQVTM and CDR2 ANQGSEA come from the germline V gene.

This clonotype was seen more than once but under ten times. A much larger clone sits a single nucleotide away, making a read error possible. This chain links TRBV7-2 with TRBJ1-2; D might be TRBD1 (5 bases). The CDR3 has 18 residues. Looked up from germline, CDR1 is SGHTA and CDR2 is FQGNSA. The CDR3 coding sequence is TGTGCCGGCAGCCGAGGTCCCGTGGGTAGAGGGGCTAACTATGGCTACACCTTC. It translates to CAGSRGPVGRGANYGYTF.

This clonotype was counted between two and nine times. This chain joins TRBV6-1 and TRBJ1-3; possibly TRBD1 for D (6 bases). CDR1 is MNHNS, CDR2 SASEGT, per germline. V lost 8 bases and J lost 9, with 17 bases in between. The CDR3 extends over 13 amino acids. The CDR3 DNA is TGTGCCAGCCAGCCGGGACAACGAAGCACCATATATTTT. The encoded protein is CASQPGQRSTIYF.

This clonotype has only a few counts. The rearrangement uses TRBV5-5 and TRBJ1-5, with TRBD1 as a possible D gene (6 bases). Per germline, CDR1 SGHKS and CDR2 YYEKEE (reference sequence). The CDR3 loop spans 16 amino acids. V was cut by 4 bases and J by 4 bases, with 18 bases left in between. This CDR3 reads CASSPQYGQNNQPQHF. In DNA, the CDR3 is TGTGCCAGCAGCCCCCAATATGGACAGAATAATCAGCCCCAGCATTTT.

This clonotype showed up just once. The chain employs TRBV29-1 and TRBJ2-7; D remains ambiguous. This CDR3 region has 14 residues. Germline assignment: CDR1 SQVTM and CDR2 ANQGSEA. V was shortened by 3 bases and J by 8 bases, with 20 bases between the two germline ends. The CDR3 spells CSVEPLAGGRQQYF. The CDR3 coding sequence is TGCAGCGTTGAGCCCTTGGCAGGCGGTCGGCAGCAGTACTTC.

The chain combines TRBV25-1 with TRBJ1-6; maybe TRBD1 (6 bases). This CDR3 contains 12 residues. V was cut by 7 bases and J by 11 bases, with 12 bases left in between. Germline-derived CDR1 and CDR2 are MGHDK and SYGVNS. DNA for the CDR3: TGTGCCAGCACTGCAGGGGCGACACCCCTCCACTTT. This codes for CASTAGATPLHF.

This clonotype has ten or more counts. The rearrangement uses TRBV5-4 and TRBJ2-5; no firm D call. Germline V gene lookup returns CDR1 SGHNT and CDR2 YYREEE (reference sequence). The CDR3 totals 13 residues. Trimming left V 1 base short and J 3 bases short, with 7 bases between. CDR3 in DNA: TGTGCCAGCAGCTTGACGATGAAAGAGACCCAGTACTTC. It codes for CASSLTMKETQYF.

This clonotype was recorded many times. V and J are TRBV7-2 and TRBJ2-7, with 7 positions matching TRBD1. With V trimmed by 3 bases and J by 4 bases, 6 bases remained unmatched. This CDR3 has 14 amino acids. Germline CDR1 and CDR2: SGHTA and FQGNSA. In DNA, the CDR3 is TGTGCCAGCAGCTTCCGACAGGGCCGTTACGAGCAGTACTTC. Residues: CASSFRQGRYEQYF.

The chain uses TRBV7-9 and TRBJ1-6, with 8 bases that match TRBD1. Germline V gene lookup returns CDR1 SEHNR and CDR2 FQNEAQ (reference sequence). This CDR3 region has 15 residues. V shed 3 bases, J shed 8 bases, and the junction held 6 bases outside the gene matches. The CDR3, as DNA: TGTGCCAGCAGCTTCGGCAGGACAGGGTATTCACCCCTCCACTTT. It translates to CASSFGRTGYSPLHF.

This clonotype has only one observation. The rearrangement uses TRBV7-3 and TRBJ2-5; D is possibly TRBD1 or TRBD2 (5 bases each). Germline V gene lookup returns CDR1 SGHTA and CDR2 FQGTGA. The V gene lost 0 bases and the J gene lost 5 bases, with 19 bases spanning the gap. The CDR3 covers 17 residues. The CDR3 loop is CASSLTGTAGTGETQYF. The CDR3 DNA reads TGTGCCAGCAGCTTAACTGGGACGGCGGGCACCGGGGAGACCCAGTACTTC.

This sequence joins TRBV29-1 and TRBJ1-5, with D possibly TRBD1 on 6 matching bases. V lost 3 bases and J 4 bases, leaving 10 bases between the germline ends. CDR3 length: 13 amino acids. Germline assignment: CDR1 SQVTM and CDR2 ANQGSEA. CDR3 DNA: TGCAGCGTTGATGGGGGGGCAAATCAGCCCCAGCATTTT. Its protein is CSVDGGANQPQHF.

This clonotype was seen ten or more times. For the CDR3, the DNA is TGCAGTGCCGCTCTGGGAGGGTGGGGCTACACCTTC. Its protein is CSAALGGWGYTF. The chain joins TRBV20-1 to TRBJ1-2, with D unresolved. Trimming removed 6 bases at V and 8 bases at J, with 16 bases between. Germline V gene sequence: CDR1 DFQATT, CDR2 SNEGSKA (reference sequence). The CDR3 covers 12 residues.

In its sample, this clonotype was seen many times. The V call is TRBV29-1, the J call TRBJ2-3; the D is unclear. V was trimmed by 8 bases and J by 3 bases, leaving 9 bases between them. Germline-derived CDR1 and CDR2 are SQVTM and ANQGSEA. The CDR3 length is 11 residues. The CDR3 coding sequence is TGCAGCTCCGGTTGGACAGATACGCAGTATTTT. Residues: CSSGWTDTQYF.